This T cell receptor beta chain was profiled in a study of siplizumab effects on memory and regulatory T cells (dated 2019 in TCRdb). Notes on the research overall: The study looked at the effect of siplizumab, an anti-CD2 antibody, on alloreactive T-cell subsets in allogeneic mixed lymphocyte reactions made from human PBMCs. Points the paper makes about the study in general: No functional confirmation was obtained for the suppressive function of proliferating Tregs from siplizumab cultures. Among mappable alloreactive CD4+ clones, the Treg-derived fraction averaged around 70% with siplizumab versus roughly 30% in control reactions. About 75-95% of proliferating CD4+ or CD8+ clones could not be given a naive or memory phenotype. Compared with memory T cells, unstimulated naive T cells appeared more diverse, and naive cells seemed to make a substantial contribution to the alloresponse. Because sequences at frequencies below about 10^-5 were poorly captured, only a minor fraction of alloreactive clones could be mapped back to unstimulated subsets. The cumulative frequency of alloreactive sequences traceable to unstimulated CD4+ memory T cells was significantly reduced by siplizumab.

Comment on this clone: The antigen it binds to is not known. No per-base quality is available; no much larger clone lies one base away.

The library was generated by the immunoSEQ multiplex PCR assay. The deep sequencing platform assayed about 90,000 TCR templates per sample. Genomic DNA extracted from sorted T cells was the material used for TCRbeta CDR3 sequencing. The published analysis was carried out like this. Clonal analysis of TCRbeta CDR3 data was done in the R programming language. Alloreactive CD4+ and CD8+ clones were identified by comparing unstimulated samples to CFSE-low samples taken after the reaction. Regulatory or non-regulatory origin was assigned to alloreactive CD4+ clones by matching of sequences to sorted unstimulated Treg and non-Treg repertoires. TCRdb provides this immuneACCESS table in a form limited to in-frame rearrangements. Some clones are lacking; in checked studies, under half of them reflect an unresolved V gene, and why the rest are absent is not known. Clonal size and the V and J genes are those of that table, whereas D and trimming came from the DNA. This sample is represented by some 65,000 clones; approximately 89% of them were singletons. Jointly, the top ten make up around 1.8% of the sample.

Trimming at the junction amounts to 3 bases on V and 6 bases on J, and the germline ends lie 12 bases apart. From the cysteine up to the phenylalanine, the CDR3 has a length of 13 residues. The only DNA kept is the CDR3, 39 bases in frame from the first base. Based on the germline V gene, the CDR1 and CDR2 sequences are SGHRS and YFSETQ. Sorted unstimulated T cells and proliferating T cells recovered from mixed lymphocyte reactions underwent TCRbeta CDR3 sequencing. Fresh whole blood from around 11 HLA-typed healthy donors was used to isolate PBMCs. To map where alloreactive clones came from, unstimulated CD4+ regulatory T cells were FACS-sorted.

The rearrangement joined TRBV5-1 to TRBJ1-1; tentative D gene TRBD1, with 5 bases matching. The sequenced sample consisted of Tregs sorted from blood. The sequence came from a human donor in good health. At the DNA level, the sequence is TGCGCCAGCAGCTCCAGGGAAAACTCTGAAGCTTTCTTT. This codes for CASSSRENSEAFF.